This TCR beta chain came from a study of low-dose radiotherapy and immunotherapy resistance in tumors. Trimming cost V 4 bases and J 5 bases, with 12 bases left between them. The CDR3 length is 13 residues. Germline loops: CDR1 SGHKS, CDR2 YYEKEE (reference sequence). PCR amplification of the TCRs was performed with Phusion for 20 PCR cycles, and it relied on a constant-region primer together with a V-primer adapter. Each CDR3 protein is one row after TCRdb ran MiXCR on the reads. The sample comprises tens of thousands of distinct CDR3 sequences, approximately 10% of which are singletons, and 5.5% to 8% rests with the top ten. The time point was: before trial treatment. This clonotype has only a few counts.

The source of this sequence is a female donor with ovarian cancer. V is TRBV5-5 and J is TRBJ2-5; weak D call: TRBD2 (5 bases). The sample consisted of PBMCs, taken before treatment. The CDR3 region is CASSPRVGETQYF. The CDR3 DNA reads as TGTGCCAGCAGCCCGAGGGTTGGGGAGACCCAGTACTTC. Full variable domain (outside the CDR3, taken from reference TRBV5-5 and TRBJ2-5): DAGVTQSPTHLIKTRGQQVTLRCSPISGHKSVSWYQQVLGQGPQFIFQYYEKEERGRGNFPDRFSARQFPNYSSELNVNALLLGDSALYLCASSPRVGETQYFGPGTRLLVL.